This TCR beta chain was captured by sequencing in a study of CD8+ T cells in alopecia areata. The CDR3 extends over 13 amino acids. V was clipped by 5 bases and J by 3 bases, with 10 bases between them. Germline V lookup: CDR1 MGHDK, CDR2 SYGVNS. cDNA prepared by RNA extraction and subsequent reverse transcription served as the template for sequencing. Some clones are missing from TCRdb's copy, which holds only in-frame ones; the method was immunoSEQ multiplex PCR. The sample lists about 130,000 clones; 49% were seen once. The V gene is TRBV25-1, the J gene TRBJ1-1, with D possibly being TRBD1 (6 bases). The sample was CD8+ T cells sorted from blood, taken at week 0. The sequence derives from a human donor with alopecia areata. Here the CDR3 reads CASSWNRDTEAFF. Here the CDR3 DNA reads TGTGCCAGCAGTTGGAACAGGGACACTGAAGCTTTCTTT.